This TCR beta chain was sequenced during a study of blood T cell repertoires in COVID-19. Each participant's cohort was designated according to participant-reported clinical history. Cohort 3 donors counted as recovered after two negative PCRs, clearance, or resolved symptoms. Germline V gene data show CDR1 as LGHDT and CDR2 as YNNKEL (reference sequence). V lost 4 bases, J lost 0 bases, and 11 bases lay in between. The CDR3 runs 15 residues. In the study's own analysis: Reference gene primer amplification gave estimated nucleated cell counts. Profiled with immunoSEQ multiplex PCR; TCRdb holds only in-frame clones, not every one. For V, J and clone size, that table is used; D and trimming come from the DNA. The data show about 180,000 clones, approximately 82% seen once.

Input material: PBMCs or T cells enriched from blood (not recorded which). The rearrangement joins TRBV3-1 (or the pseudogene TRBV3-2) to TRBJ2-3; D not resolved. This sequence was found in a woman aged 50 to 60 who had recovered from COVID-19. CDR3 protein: CASSLLVTSTDTQYF. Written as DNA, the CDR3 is TGTGCCAGCAGCCTCCTCGTTACTAGCACAGATACGCAGTATTTT.